The present T cell receptor (beta chain) was sequenced within a study of shared clonotypes between healthy human individuals. Study-wide results and caveats: Clonotypes which were not shared had lower generation probabilities than clonotypes that all four donors shared.

Clones were read by immunoSEQ multiplex PCR, and TCRdb kept only the in-frame ones, dropping some. The table shows roughly 2,000,000 clones, with 85% to 95% occurring only once. The V gene's germline CDR1 is LNHDA and CDR2 SQIVND (reference sequence). CDR3 length: 12 amino acids. V was trimmed by 7 bases and J by 6 bases, leaving 7 bases between them. Comments on this clone: Its specificity is unknown.

CD45RO-negative CD8 cells positively selected for CCR7 made up the naive population, which excluded terminally differentiated effector memory CD45RA+ cells. Sequencing input: naive CD8+ T cells sorted from blood. The rearrangement links TRBV19 to TRBJ1-6; no reliable D call. This TCR was recovered from a young man in good health. The CDR3 is CASTIGNSPLHF. The CDR3 DNA reads TGTGCCAGTACCATTGGTAATTCACCCCTCCACTTT.